The 22 T cell receptor beta chains presented below share a single source sample, sequenced in a study of shared clonotypes between healthy human individuals. Naive CD8 isolation took CD45RO-negative cells positively selected for CCR7 and excluded terminally differentiated effector memory CD45RA+ cells. Assay: immunoSEQ multiplex PCR; the TCRdb copy retains only in-frame clones and omits some. Among some 2,000,000 clones, less than 95% were seen once, and the ten largest hold 0.85% to 1.2%. The material sequenced was naive CD8+ T cells sorted from blood. These TCRs come from a man between 18 and 35 years old in good health.

The chain is built from TRBV7-3 and TRBJ2-2; 8 bases agree with TRBD1. V lost 5 bases and J lost 7; bases outside the gene matches: 6. From germline, CDR1 is SGHTA and CDR2 FQGTGA. CDR3 length: 14 residues. The CDR3 spells CASSPGGSGGELFF. CDR3 coding DNA: TGTGCCAGCAGCCCAGGGGGCTCGGGCGGGGAGCTGTTTTTT.

V and J are TRBV4-1 and TRBJ2-7, with D unclear. In germline, CDR1 is MGHRA, CDR2 YSYEKL. The CDR3 has 15 residues. Trimming left V 6 bases short and J 0 bases short, with 15 bases between. The CDR3 region is CASSPGGDASYEQYF. The DNA of the CDR3 is TGCGCCAGCAGTCCCGGCGGCGACGCCTCCTACGAGCAGTACTTC.

The rearrangement links TRBV6-1 to TRBJ1-2, with D unresolved. This CDR3 is built from 16 residues. CDR1 and CDR2 (germline): MNHNS, SASEGT. V gave up 1 base and J gave up 2 bases, with 14 bases separating them. The CDR3: CASSEVSSPKNYGYTF. The CDR3 DNA follows: TGTGCCAGCAGTGAAGTAAGCAGTCCGAAGAACTATGGCTACACCTTC.

The chain has TRBV28 and TRBJ2-7, with TRBD1 matching over 8 bases. From germline, CDR1 is MDHEN and CDR2 SYDVKM. With 1 base clipped from V and 6 bases from J, the junction kept 8 bases outside the gene matches. The CDR3 runs to 15 residues. CDR3 region: CASSLLAGGFFEQYF. The DNA of the CDR3 is TGTGCCAGCAGTTTATTGGCAGGGGGCTTCTTCGAGCAGTACTTC.

The rearrangement links TRBV27 to TRBJ2-1; D is undetermined. The V and J ends lost 4 bases and 6 bases respectively, with 13 bases between them. This CDR3 is 14 amino acids long. Germline CDR1 and CDR2: MNHEY and SMNVEV (reference sequence). The CDR3 DNA follows: TGTGCCAGCAGTTCGAACCTTTTTGTCAATGAGCAGTTCTTC. Its protein is CASSSNLFVNEQFF.

The rearrangement uses TRBV9 and TRBJ1-1; possibly TRBD1 for D (5 bases). Deletions cut 3 bases from V and 4 bases from J, with 13 bases between. This CDR3 spans 14 amino acids. Germline V gives CDR1 SGDLS, CDR2 YYNGEE. This CDR3 is CASSGFQGTTEAFF. In DNA form, the CDR3 reads TGTGCCAGCAGCGGGTTTCAGGGTACCACTGAAGCTTTCTTT. Based on the CDR3 plus reference TRBV9 and TRBJ1-1, the full variable domain is DSGVTQTPKHLITATGQRVTLRCSPRSGDLSVYWYQQSLDQGLQFLIQYYNGEERAKGNILERFSAQQFPDLHSELNLSSLELGDSALYFCASSGFQGTTEAFFGQGTRLTVV.

The V call is TRBV9, the J call TRBJ2-5; the D is unclear. There are 15 residues in the CDR3. Germline CDR1 and CDR2: SGDLS and YYNGEE. Trimming shortened V by 0 bases and J by 2 bases, and 11 bases separated the two germline ends. The CDR3 loop reads CASSVASDLQETQYF. DNA of the CDR3: TGTGCCAGCAGCGTAGCTTCCGACTTACAAGAGACCCAGTACTTC.

On this clone itself: This clone may be a read error of a much larger clone one base away. The same CDR3 arises from other DNA sequences in this sample as well. The chain combines TRBV9 with TRBJ1-1, with TRBD1 as a possible D gene (5 bases). The CDR3 has 13 amino acids. V lost 0 bases, J lost 4 bases, and 7 bases lay in between. The germline V gene encodes CDR1 SGDLS and CDR2 YYNGEE. DNA of the CDR3: TGTGCCAGCAGCGTAGGAGGGGCCACTGAAGCTTTCTTT. It specifies CASSVGGATEAFF.

Remarks on this clone: This CDR3 is also generated by other DNA sequences in the sample. The genes are TRBV9 and TRBJ2-7; D ambiguous. Trimming removed 0 bases from V and 5 bases from J, with 9 bases in between. The CDR3 has 13 residues. Germline V gene data show CDR1 as SGDLS and CDR2 as YYNGEE. The chain's CDR3 is CASSVDGLDEQYF. CDR3 sequence (DNA): TGTGCCAGCAGCGTAGACGGATTGGACGAGCAGTACTTC. Using reference TRBV9 and TRBJ2-7 for the parts outside the CDR3, the full variable domain is DSGVTQTPKHLITATGQRVTLRCSPRSGDLSVYWYQQSLDQGLQFLIQYYNGEERAKGNILERFSAQQFPDLHSELNLSSLELGDSALYFCASSVDGLDEQYFGPGTRLTVT.

V usage is TRBV7-9 and J usage is TRBJ1-5; no firm D call. V lost 5 bases to trimming and J lost 1 base, with 9 bases between them. CDR3 length equals 14 residues. The germline V gene has CDR1 SEHNR and CDR2 FQNEAQ (reference sequence). This CDR3 is CASSPPGSNQPQHF. In DNA form, the CDR3 reads TGTGCCAGCAGCCCCCCGGGAAGCAATCAGCCCCAGCATTTT.

The V call is TRBV27, the J call TRBJ2-1; either TRBD1 or TRBD2 may fit D (5 bases each). Germline CDR1 reads MNHEY; CDR2 reads SMNVEV (reference sequence). V was shortened by 0 bases and J by 9 bases, with 18 bases between the two germline ends. The CDR3 is 16 residues long. In DNA form, the CDR3 reads TGTGCCAGCAGTTTATCGCCCGGGACGGGAACGATTGAGCAGTTCTTC. This sequence encodes CASSLSPGTGTIEQFF.

J is TRBJ2-3 and V is TRBV27; D not resolved. CDR1 MNHEY and CDR2 SMNVEV come from the germline V gene (reference sequence). V was pared by 5 bases and J by 7 bases, with 13 bases between. The CDR3 is made up of 13 amino acids. The CDR3 reads CASSDLVEHTQYF. CDR3 DNA sequence: TGTGCCAGCAGTGATCTAGTTGAACATACGCAGTATTTT.

The gene calls are TRBV4-1 and TRBJ2-3; D not certain. CDR3 size: 13 residues. V lost 3 bases, J lost 11 bases, and 15 bases lay in between. Germline V gene lookup returns CDR1 MGHRA and CDR2 YSYEKL. The CDR3 sequence is CASSHPMGTQQYF. In DNA form, the CDR3 reads TGCGCCAGCAGCCACCCAATGGGAACCCAGCAGTATTTT.

V and J are TRBV10-3 and TRBJ2-7; 7 nucleotides align to TRBD2. The CDR3 runs to 15 residues. Germline V gives CDR1 ENHRY, CDR2 SYGVKD. Germline trimming cut 0 bases from V and 1 base from J; bases unmatched to any gene: 3. Here the CDR3 DNA reads TGTGCCATCAGTGAGTCTTCTAGCGGATCCTACGAGCAGTACTTC. It translates to CAISESSSGSYEQYF.

The rearrangement joins TRBV4-3 to TRBJ2-1, with D tentatively TRBD2 (5 bases). Looked up from germline, CDR1 is LGHNA and CDR2 is YSLEER. The CDR3 extends over 13 amino acids. Deletions cut 0 bases from V and 8 bases from J, with 8 bases between. The CDR3 loop reads CASSQERAYEQFF. The CDR3 DNA reads as TGCGCCAGCAGCCAAGAGAGGGCTTATGAGCAGTTCTTC.

Comments on this clone: The germline gene is not matched at one end of the junction; a read error may be the cause. This chain connects TRBV7-7 to TRBJ2-2, with 8 bases lining up with TRBD1. Germline-derived CDR1 and CDR2 are SSHAT and FNYEAQ (reference sequence). This CDR3 region has 15 residues. The CDR3 DNA reads TGTGCTAGCAGCTCGACAGGGGTCAACACCGGGGAGCTGTTTTTT. It translates to CASSSTGVNTGELFF.

The chain combines TRBV2 with TRBJ1-1; 7 bases line up with TRBD1. Germline CDR1 is SNHLY and CDR2 is FYNNEI. There are 14 residues in the CDR3. V gave up 4 bases and J gave up 0 bases; unmatched junction bases: 2. CDR3 sequence reads: CASSGGQMNTEAFF. CDR3 bases: TGTGCCAGCAGTGGGGGACAGATGAACACTGAAGCTTTCTTT.

V usage is TRBV5-4 and J usage is TRBJ2-5; D is undetermined. Trimming took off 2 bases at V and 2 bases at J, with 7 bases between the two ends. The CDR3 has 13 amino acids. Germline assignment: CDR1 SGHNT and CDR2 YYREEE (reference sequence). CDR3 nucleotide sequence: TGTGCCAGCAGCTTTATAACGCAAGAGACCCAGTACTTC. Translating gives CASSFITQETQYF.

The genes are TRBV5-4 and TRBJ2-3; 7 bases agree with TRBD2. This CDR3 is 15 amino acids long. V shed 4 bases and J 2 bases; nucleotides not matched to a gene: 7. CDR1 and CDR2 from the germline V gene are SGHNT and YYREEE (reference sequence). This chain's CDR3 is CASSRKAGFTDTQYF. CDR3 bases: TGTGCCAGCAGCCGAAAAGCGGGGTTCACAGATACGCAGTATTTT.

The chain links TRBV7-9 to TRBJ2-5; possibly TRBD1 for D (5 bases). With 5 bases removed from V and 2 bases from J, the gap between germline ends came to 12 bases. This CDR3 region has 14 residues. CDR1 is SEHNR, CDR2 FQNEAQ, per germline (reference sequence). The CDR3 DNA reads TGTGCCAGCAGCCAGTGGACACCACAAGAGACCCAGTACTTC. This encodes CASSQWTPQETQYF.

The V and J genes are TRBV5-6 and TRBJ1-4; D is unclear. V lost 3 bases, J lost 1 base, and 7 bases lay in between. Germline loops: CDR1 SGHDT, CDR2 YYEEEE. The CDR3 spans 14 residues. CDR3 sequence: CASSSWGTNEKLFF. The CDR3 DNA sequence: TGTGCCAGCAGCTCGTGGGGAACTAATGAAAAACTGTTTTTT.

About this clone: At the DNA level, this CDR3 is encoded by other sequences in the same sample as well. The rearrangement links TRBV27 to TRBJ2-7, with D perhaps matching TRBD2 (5 bases). The CDR3 totals 14 residues. V was pared by 2 bases and J by 0 bases, with 8 bases between. Germline lookup yields CDR1 MNHEY and CDR2 SMNVEV (reference sequence). In DNA, the CDR3 is TGTGCCAGCAGTTTAGGCCGGGACTCCTACGAGCAGTACTTC. Encoded protein: CASSLGRDSYEQYF.